This entry lists 23 T cell receptor delta chains sequenced from one sample in a study of γδ T cells in repeated Plasmodium falciparum infection. Gammadelta T cells were flow-sorted from PBMC into Vgamma9/Vdelta2+ and Vdelta2-negative populations for bulk analysis. TCRdb reran clone calling via CATT on the multiplex PCR reads. In the table there are around 46,000 delta-chain clones, 1.9% of which are singletons. Sequencing input: gamma-delta T cells from blood. These receptors all stem from a pool of human donors (malaria-infected and uninfected, not separated).

The sample holds many counts of this clone. This DNA translates differently at residue 13 from the TCRdb protein, which is that of a much larger clone; a read error is likely, and the protein shown is the DNA's own translation. CDR3 protein: CACETITGGYTGGTDKLIF. The DNA for the CDR3 is TGTGCCTGTGAGACAATTACTGGGGGATACACCGGAGGCACCGATAAACTCATCTTT. The gene calls are TRDV2 and TRDJ1; TRDD3 matches at 12 bases. CDR1 is GEAIGNYY and CDR2 is EKD in the germline V gene. The trim removed 4 bases at V and 1 base at J, leaving 15 bases unmatched. The CDR3 loop spans 19 amino acids.

As regards this clone: TCRdb's protein for this DNA is that of a much larger clone and differs from the translation at residue 6, likely a read error; the protein shown is the DNA translation. The chain joins TRDV1 to TRDJ1; a possible D gene is TRDD2 (6 bases). TCRdb gives no J gene; it was assigned here by matching the DNA to germline. Trimming removed 1 base at V and 0 bases at J, with 24 bases between. Per germline, CDR1 TSWWSYY and CDR2 QGS. The CDR3 has 20 residues. The CDR3 DNA sequence: TGTGCTCTTGGGGAACGGGTTCCTATCCCCCGGGGGTTGTACACCGATAAACTCATCTTT. It is translated as CALGERVPIPRGLYTDKLIF.

This clone appeared many times. It is likely a read error: a sequence one base away is far more abundant. Other DNA sequences in the sample encode the same CDR3. CDR3 sequence reads: CACDTVGVLGDGTDKLIF. The DNA for the CDR3 is TGTGCCTGTGACACCGTGGGAGTACTGGGGGATGGGACCGATAAACTCATCTTT. V gene TRDV2 combines with J gene TRDJ1; 10 bases match TRDD3. The CDR3 runs 18 residues. Germline CDR1 is GEAIGNYY and CDR2 is EKD. With V trimmed by 0 bases and J by 2 bases, 11 bases remained unmatched.

This clone was seen many times. The protein recorded in TCRdb matches a much larger clone and deviates from this DNA's translation at residue 16, suggesting a read error; the protein here is obtained by translating the DNA. The chain is built from TRDV1 and TRDJ1; 10 bases fit TRDD3. TCRdb leaves out the J gene; it was filled in here by matching the DNA to germline. Germline values: CDR1 TSWWSYY, CDR2 QGS. This CDR3 has 19 residues. The CDR3 DNA reads as TGTGCTCTTGGGTACAATCTACGGCGGGGGATACGTGTTTCCGATAGACTCATCTTT. Translating it yields CALGYNLRRGIRVSDRLIF.

This clone was found a few times. TCRdb assigns this DNA the protein of a much larger clone, which departs from its translation at residue 4; this likely reflects a read error, and the protein shown comes from translating the DNA. The V and J genes are TRDV3 and TRDJ1; the match to TRDD3 covers 9 bases. TCRdb offers no J gene call, so here the DNA was matched to germline to obtain one. Looked up from germline, CDR1 is TVYSNPD and CDR2 is GDNSRS (reference sequence). The V and J ends lost 4 bases and 0 bases, in that order; junction bases with no gene match: 33. The CDR3 is 23 amino acids. The CDR3 coding sequence is TGTGCCTCCTTCAGTACTGGGGGACAGACGGCGAAAGTGGGGGTGAGATACACCGATAAACTCATCTTT. It yields the protein CASFSTGGQTAKVGVRYTDKLIF.

In the case of this clone: TCRdb records a much larger clone's protein for this DNA, with a difference at residue 6 that likely arises from a read error; the protein given is the translation of the DNA. This sequence joins TRDV2 and TRDJ1; D is perhaps TRDD3 (5 bases). No J segment appears in TCRdb, so it was assigned here by matching the sequence to germline. Germline V lookup: CDR1 GEAIGNYY, CDR2 EKD. The CDR3 runs 14 residues. The V gene lost 5 bases and the J gene lost 0 bases, with 12 bases spanning the gap. The CDR3 is CACGGEPYTDKLIF. DNA for the CDR3: TGTGCCTGTGGTGGGGAACCGTACACCGATAAACTCATCTTT.

Turning to this clone: One base separates it from a far larger clone, so it is likely a read error. The sample has other DNA sequences that encode this CDR3 too. Written as DNA, the CDR3 is TGTGCCCTTGGGGAACTAGACTTATACTGGGGGATCTTTTGGGCCGATAAACTCATCTTT. Translated: CALGELDLYWGIFWADKLIF. This chain connects TRDV1 to TRDJ1; 10 bases are a match to TRDD3. The J gene, not given by TCRdb, was assigned here from a germline match of the nucleotide sequence. The CDR3 loop spans 20 amino acids. Germline loops: CDR1 TSWWSYY, CDR2 QGS.

This clone has just a few counts. One base separates it from a far larger clone, so it is likely a read error. The sample has other DNA sequences that encode this CDR3 too. The rearrangement joins TRDV1 to TRDJ1; 12 nucleotides line up with TRDD3. No J segment appears in TCRdb, so it was assigned here by matching the sequence to germline. The CDR3 is 24 amino acids. V shed 0 bases and J 1 base; nucleotides not matched to a gene: 24. Germline V gene lookup returns CDR1 TSWWSYY and CDR2 QGS. CDR3 loop: CALGELGRAPSPYWGIPRTDKLIF. The CDR3 DNA follows: TGTGCTCTTGGGGAACTGGGTAGGGCGCCCTCTCCCTACTGGGGGATACCCCGCACCGATAAACTCATCTTT.

As concerns this clone: Possible read error: a much larger clone is one base away. V and J are TRDV3 and TRDJ1; weak D call: TRDD3 (6 bases). The J gene is absent in TCRdb and was assigned here via DNA matching to germline. The V gene's germline CDR1 is TVYSNPD and CDR2 GDNSRS (reference sequence). The CDR3 loop spans 21 amino acids. Trimming shortened V by 5 bases and J by 0 bases, and 37 bases separated the two germline ends. The CDR3 DNA is TGTGCCCCTCCCCCTCTTCATCAAACACTGCCGACTGGGTCGTACACCGATAAACTCATCTTT. This translates into CAPPPLHQTLPTGSYTDKLIF. The full variable domain, rest sourced from reference TRDV3 and TRDJ1, is CDKVTQSSPDQTVASGSEVVLLCTYDTVYSNPDLFWYRIRPDYSFQFVFYGDNSRSEGADFTQGRFSVKHILTQKAFHLVISPVRTEDSATYYCAPPPLHQTLPTGSYTDKLIFGKGTRVTVEP.

Worth noting for this clone: With a far larger clone one base away, a read error is the likely cause. Other DNA sequences from this sample encode an identical CDR3 as well. The V gene call is TRDV3, and the J gene call is absent; the listed D gene, TRDD2, was not tested against the DNA. This CDR3 has 20 amino acids. CDR1 is TVYSNPD, CDR2 GDNSRS, per germline (reference sequence). The CDR3 DNA is TGTGCCTTTTTTGGACTTCCCTATCCCCCATACGCGAGCCTCCCCGATAAACTCATCTTC. Its protein is CAFFGLPYPPYASLPDKLIF.

The table lists this clone with many counts. TCRdb attributes to this sequence the protein of a much larger clone, which differs from the DNA translation at residue 12; a read error is likely, and the protein displayed is translated from the DNA. The chain joins TRDV1 to TRDJ1, with a weak D call TRDD3 (6 bases). TCRdb leaves out the J gene; it was filled in here by matching the DNA to germline. V dropped 0 bases and J dropped 0 bases, with 23 bases sitting between them. The CDR3 length is 20 residues. Germline CDR1 and CDR2: TSWWSYY and QGS. CDR3 DNA sequence: TGTGCTCTTGGGGAACTTCAGGTCCGGGGATGCCTCTATTACACCGATAAACTCATCTTT. Its translation: CALGELQVRGCLYYTDKLIF.

This clone was counted ten times or more. The protein given by TCRdb reflects a much larger clone and differs at residue 10 from this DNA's translation, likely from a read error; the protein shown is the DNA's translation. The genes are TRAV36/DV7 and TRDJ1, with D unresolved. Germline CDR1 and CDR2: VTNFRS and LTSSGIE (reference sequence). The CDR3 runs 12 residues. The CDR3: CAVRGTTDKPIF. The CDR3 DNA reads TGTGCTGTAAGAGGAACAACCGATAAACCCATCTTT.

In regard to this clone: TCRdb records a much larger clone's protein for this DNA, with a difference at residue 14 that likely arises from a read error; the protein given is the translation of the DNA. This chain uses TRDV1 with TRDJ1, with TRDD3 matching over 7 bases. The J gene is absent in TCRdb and was assigned here via DNA matching to germline. Germline V gene sequence: CDR1 TSWWSYY, CDR2 QGS. The CDR3 covers 17 residues. The CDR3 sequence is CALGEYSYVGYADRLIF. CDR3 in DNA: TGTGCTCTTGGGGAATACTCCTATGTTGGATACGCCGATAGACTCATCTTT.

This clone was found many times. TCRdb's protein for this DNA is that of a much larger clone and differs from the translation at residue 17, likely a read error; the protein shown is the DNA translation. The rearrangement uses TRDV2 and TRDJ1; 13 bases match TRDD3. The CDR3 has 20 amino acids. CDR1 and CDR2 (germline): GEAIGNYY, EKD. The CDR3, as DNA: TGTGCCTGTGACACGATATTACTGGGGGATACGCGGGCTTACACCGATAGACTCATCTTT. Its translation: CACDTILLGDTRAYTDRLIF.

A note on this clone: TCRdb shows a much larger clone's protein in place of this DNA's translation, and the two differ at residue 8, likely through a read error; the protein shown is translated from the DNA. The chain has TRDV1 and TRDJ1; 9 bases map to TRDD3. TCRdb records no J gene; here it was assigned by comparing the DNA to germline. CDR1 is TSWWSYY, CDR2 QGS, per germline. The CDR3 spans 23 residues. Germline trimming cut 1 base from V and 7 bases from J; bases unmatched to any gene: 31. Written as DNA, the CDR3 is TGTGCTCTTGGGGAACCAGTTGCCCTTAAAGCCTTCTTGCGCCGGGGGATACTGGGTAAACTCATCTTT. Protein product: CALGEPVALKAFLRRGILGKLIF.

This clone was counted between two and nine times. Since a far larger clone is one base different, this is likely a read error. At the DNA level, this CDR3 is encoded by other sequences in the same sample as well. The chain employs TRAV36/DV7 and TRDJ1, with D perhaps TRDD3 (8 bases). Here the J gene came from matching the DNA to germline, since TCRdb omits it. The CDR3 covers 20 residues. The germline CDR1 and CDR2 sequences are VTNFRS and LTSSGIE (reference sequence). CDR3 in amino acids: CAVARWDSYGATGGRNKLIF. CDR3 coding DNA: TGTGCCGTGGCTCGCTGGGATTCCTACGGGGCTACTGGGGGTCGAAATAAACTCATCTTT.

By frequency in the sample, this clone is medium-sized. The chain carries TRDV1 and TRDJ1; 7 bases fit TRDD3. Germline loops: CDR1 TSWWSYY, CDR2 QGS. This CDR3 is 19 amino acids long. The V segment lost 4 bases and the J segment 0 bases; nucleotides outside the gene matches: 17. The CDR3 loop is CALGVPLAWGTTYTDKLIF. In DNA form, the CDR3 reads TGTGCTCTTGGGGTCCCCTTGGCGTGGGGGACCACGTACACCGATAAACTCATCTTT.

This clone came up a few times. The translation of this DNA and the TCRdb protein of a much larger clone differ at residue 17, probably owing to a read error; the protein shown here is translated from the DNA. V and J are TRDV3 and TRDJ1; TRDD3 aligns across 12 bases. Germline CDR1 and CDR2: TVYSNPD and GDNSRS (reference sequence). The length of the CDR3 is 21 residues. Trimming removed 4 bases from V and 7 bases from J; junction bases left unmatched: 31. In DNA form, the CDR3 reads TGTGCCTCCGTACGGAGGTCTACTGGGGGATACTATAAACTATCGGCCGGTAAACTCATCTTT. Amino acid sequence: CASVRRSTGGYYKLSAGKLIF.

Worth noting for this clone: TCRdb lists the protein of a much larger clone for this DNA, which differs at residue 14, so this is likely a read error; the protein given here is translated from the DNA itself. The chain is built from TRDV1 and TRDJ1, with TRDD3 identical over 8 bases. TCRdb does not report a J gene; here it was assigned by matching the DNA to germline references. The CDR3 totals 22 residues. The V gene's germline CDR1 is TSWWSYY and CDR2 QGS. The V and J ends lost 4 bases and 3 bases, in that order; junction bases with no gene match: 28. This chain's CDR3 is CALGAKWPLTYWGVWRPDKLIF. The CDR3 coding sequence is TGTGCTCTTGGGGCAAAATGGCCTTTGACATACTGGGGGGTATGGAGACCCGATAAACTCATCTTT.

There are many counts of this clone. TCRdb lists the protein of a much larger clone for this DNA, which differs at residue 11, so this is likely a read error; the protein given here is translated from the DNA itself. This sequence joins TRDV1 and TRDJ1; 7 bases are a match to TRDD3. The V and J ends lost 5 bases and 7 bases, in that order; junction bases with no gene match: 13. CDR1 is TSWWSYY and CDR2 is QGS in the germline V gene. The CDR3 runs 15 residues. The DNA of the CDR3 is TGTGCTCTTGGGTCCACTTATCCGCTGGGGGGTAAACTCATCTTT. This codes for CALGSTYPLGGKLIF.

This clone was counted a few times. A far larger clone is one base from this, pointing to a likely read error. The chain couples TRDV2 to TRDJ2; 12 bases fit TRDD3. TCRdb is silent on the J gene; assignment here came from matching the DNA to germline. CDR3 length equals 16 residues. J was trimmed by 5 bases and V by 7 bases; bases with no gene match: 10. CDR1 and CDR2 from the germline V gene are GEAIGNYY and EKD. The CDR3 DNA follows: TGTGCCTGCGACCCCCTTACTGGGGGATACACAGCACAACTCTTCTTT. As protein: CACDPLTGGYTAQLFF.

Concerning this clone: TCRdb has a much larger clone's protein, which differs at residue 5 from the translation of this DNA, likely because of a read error; what is shown is the protein translated from the DNA. The CDR3 sequence: CALGDLPETGGYEGYTDKLIF. The DNA for the CDR3 is TGTGCTCTTGGGGACCTGCCGGAGACTGGGGGATACGAGGGGTACACCGATAAACTCATCTTT. This chain uses TRDV1 with TRDJ1; 13 bases map to TRDD3. In the absence of a J gene in TCRdb, the DNA was matched to germline to assign it here. This CDR3 is 21 amino acids long. Trimming at V came to 3 bases and at J to 0 bases, leaving 16 bases not matched to a gene. The V gene's germline CDR1 is TSWWSYY and CDR2 QGS.

This clone was observed a handful of times. The likely explanation is a read error, given a far larger clone one base away. This sample includes further DNA sequences coding for the same CDR3. The chain employs TRDV2 and TRDJ1; the D gene is possibly TRDD3 (5 bases). TCRdb records no J gene; here it was assigned by comparing the DNA to germline. This CDR3 region has 15 residues. Looked up from germline, CDR1 is GEAIGNYY and CDR2 is EKD. The V end lost 3 bases, the J end lost 0 bases, and 13 bases lay between the germline ends. In DNA, the CDR3 is TGTGCCTGTGACTCCCTAGGGGACAACACCGATAAACTCATCTTT. This codes for CACDSLGDNTDKLIF.